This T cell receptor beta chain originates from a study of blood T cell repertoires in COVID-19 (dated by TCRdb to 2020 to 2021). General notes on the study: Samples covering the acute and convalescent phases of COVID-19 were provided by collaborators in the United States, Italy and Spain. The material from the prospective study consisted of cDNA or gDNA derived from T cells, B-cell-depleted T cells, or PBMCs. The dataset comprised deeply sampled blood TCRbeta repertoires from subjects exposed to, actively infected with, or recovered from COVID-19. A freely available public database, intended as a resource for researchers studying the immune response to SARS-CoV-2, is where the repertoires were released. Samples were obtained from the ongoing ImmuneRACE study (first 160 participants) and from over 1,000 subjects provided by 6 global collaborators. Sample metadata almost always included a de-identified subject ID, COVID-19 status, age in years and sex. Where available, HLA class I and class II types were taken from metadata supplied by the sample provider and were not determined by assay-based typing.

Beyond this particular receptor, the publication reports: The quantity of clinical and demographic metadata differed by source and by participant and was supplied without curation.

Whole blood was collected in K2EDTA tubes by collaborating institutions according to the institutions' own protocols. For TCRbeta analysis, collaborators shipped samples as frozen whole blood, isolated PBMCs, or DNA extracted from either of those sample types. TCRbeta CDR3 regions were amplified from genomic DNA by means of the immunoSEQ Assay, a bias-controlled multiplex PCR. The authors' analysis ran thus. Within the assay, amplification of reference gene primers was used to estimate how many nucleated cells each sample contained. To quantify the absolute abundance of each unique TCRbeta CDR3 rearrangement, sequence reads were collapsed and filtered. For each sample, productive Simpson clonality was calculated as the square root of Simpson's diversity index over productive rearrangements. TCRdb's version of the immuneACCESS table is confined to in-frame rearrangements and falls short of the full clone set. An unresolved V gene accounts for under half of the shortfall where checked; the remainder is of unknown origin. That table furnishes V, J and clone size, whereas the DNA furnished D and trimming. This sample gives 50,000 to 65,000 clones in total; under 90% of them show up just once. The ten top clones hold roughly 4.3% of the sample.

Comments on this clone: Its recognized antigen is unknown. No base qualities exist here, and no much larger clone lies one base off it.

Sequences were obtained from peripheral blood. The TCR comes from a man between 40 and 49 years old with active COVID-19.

The sequence in DNA is TGTGCCAGCAGGGAGACAGGTGGCGGTGGCTACACCTTC. Its translation is CASRETGGGGYTF. Recombination connected TRBV2 to TRBJ1-2; TRBD1 might be the D gene, on 6 matching bases. At the junction V is shortened by 6 bases and J by 7 bases, with 15 bases in between. The germline V gene gives CDR1 as SNHLY and CDR2 as FYNNEI. Inclusive of the bounding cysteine and phenylalanine, the CDR3 is 13 residues long. Only CDR3 DNA remains: 39 bases, in frame from the first base.